This entry lists 31 T cell receptor beta chains sequenced from one sample in a study of CD39 and CD103 CD8 tumor-infiltrating T cells. The data were produced by immunoSEQ multiplex PCR, yet TCRdb's version contains in-frame clones alone and is incomplete. The table shows about a thousand clones, with roughly 34% occurring only once. The sample was CD39- CD103- CD8+ T cells sorted from the tumor. Indicated subset: CD103-CD39- double-negative CD45RA- CD8 T cells. The receptors were gathered from a human donor with melanoma.

V is TRBV15 and J is TRBJ1-2, with 9 bases fitting TRBD1. Losses at the gene ends were 1 base for V and 3 bases for J; bases not matched to a gene: 6. Per the germline V gene, CDR1 is LNHNV and CDR2 is YYDKDF (reference sequence). This CDR3 is built from 16 residues. CDR3 coding DNA: TGTGCCACCAGCAGAGGGGCGGGACAGGGCCACTATGGCTACACCTTC. This encodes CATSRGAGQGHYGYTF.

By proportion, this clone is medium-sized. The chain carries TRBV7-9 and TRBJ2-2, with 8 nucleotides matching TRBD2. With 5 bases clipped from V and 0 bases from J, the junction kept 5 bases outside the gene matches. The CDR3 sequence is 16 residues long. The germline gives CDR1 SEHNR, CDR2 FQNEAQ (reference sequence). CDR3 nucleotides: TGTGCCAGCAGCGGGGCTAGCGGGCCGAACACCGGGGAGCTGTTTTTT. It codes for CASSGASGPNTGELFF.

This clone has just a few counts. This CDR3 reads CASSRIAGGPYEQYF. The CDR3 DNA reads TGCGCCAGCAGTCGTATAGCGGGGGGACCCTACGAGCAGTACTTC. The chain employs TRBV4-3 and TRBJ2-7; 10 positions agree with TRBD2. This CDR3 has 15 amino acids. The V gene's germline CDR1 is LGHNA and CDR2 YSLEER. V dropped 6 bases and J dropped 2; count of bases not matched to a gene: 7.

By sample share, this clone is medium-sized. The V gene is TRBV18, the J gene TRBJ1-4, with D possibly being TRBD1 (5 bases). Trimming took 5 bases from V and 4 from J, leaving 14 bases between them. This CDR3 comprises 15 residues. The V gene's germline CDR1 is KGHSH and CDR2 LQKENI. The CDR3 nucleotides are TGTGCCAGCTCATTACCGACAGCTCTTAATGAAAAACTGTTTTTT. Its translation is CASSLPTALNEKLFF.

By share, this clone counts as large. The chain couples TRBV7-6 to TRBJ1-6, with D perhaps TRBD1 (6 bases). This CDR3 spans 16 amino acids. The V and J ends lost 3 bases and 7 bases respectively, with 16 bases between them. Germline CDR1 and CDR2: SGHVS and FNYEAQ. CDR3 bases: TGTGCCAGCAGCTTCGACAGGAACCCATCGAATTCACCCCTCCACTTT. Translation: CASSFDRNPSNSPLHF.

V usage is TRBV7-2 and J usage is TRBJ2-7; D unclear. Trimming shortened V by 4 bases and J by 3 bases, and 19 bases separated the two germline ends. Per the germline V gene, CDR1 is SGHTA and CDR2 is FQGNSA. The CDR3 covers 16 residues. CDR3 sequence reads: CASSSGVWGTVYEQYF. CDR3 coding DNA: TGTGCCAGCAGCTCCGGTGTCTGGGGAACGGTCTACGAGCAGTACTTC. Full variable domain (rest looked up from reference TRBV7-2 and TRBJ2-7): GAGVSQSPSNKVTEKGKDVELRCDPISGHTALYWYRQSLGQGLEFLIYFQGNSAPDKSGLPSDRFSAERTGGSVSTLTIQRTQQEDSAVYLCASSSGVWGTVYEQYFGPGTRLTVT.

By sample share, this clone is medium-sized. The chain carries TRBV11-3 and TRBJ2-1, with 11 bases aligning to TRBD2. The length of the CDR3 is 15 residues. Losses at the gene ends were 3 bases for V and 6 bases for J; bases not matched to a gene: 4. Germline CDR1 reads SGHNT; CDR2 reads YENEEA. The CDR3 nucleotides are TGTGCCAGCAGCTTGACTAGCGGGATCCCCAATGAGCAGTTCTTC. Translating it yields CASSLTSGIPNEQFF.

The chain couples TRBV7-2 to TRBJ2-1; unclear D gene. Germline loops: CDR1 SGHTA, CDR2 FQGNSA. The germline V and J ends were trimmed by 0 bases and 10 bases, with 7 bases remaining between them. CDR3 length: 12 residues. DNA for the CDR3: TGTGCCAGCAGCTTAGCTCCCAGCGAGCAGTTCTTC. Its protein product is CASSLAPSEQFF.

The V gene is TRBV29-1, the J gene TRBJ2-1, with 7 bases aligning to TRBD1. The CDR3 runs 15 residues. J was trimmed by 3 bases and V by 1 base; bases with no gene match: 6. CDR1 is SQVTM, CDR2 ANQGSEA, per germline. In DNA, the CDR3 is TGCAGCGTTGAAGGCAGGACAGGAGTCTACAATGAGCAGTTCTTC. Its translation is CSVEGRTGVYNEQFF.

The chain is built from TRBV4-3 and TRBJ2-1; TRBD1 aligns across 7 bases. Germline CDR1 reads LGHNA; CDR2 reads YSLEER. J lost 4 bases, V lost 4 bases, and 7 bases had no gene match. The CDR3 consists of 15 residues. The DNA for the CDR3 is TGCGCCAGCAGCCCCACGACAGGGCGTTACAATGAGCAGTTCTTC. This translates into CASSPTTGRYNEQFF.

Points on this clone: It may be a read error: a sequence one base away is much more abundant. This rearrangement joins TRBV5-8 to TRBJ1-5; the D gene is possibly TRBD1 (5 bases). Looked up from germline, CDR1 is SGHTS and CDR2 is YDEGEE. The CDR3 totals 13 residues. V was clipped by 2 bases and J by 6 bases, with 9 bases between them. The CDR3 protein is CASSLGVSQPQHF. CDR3 nucleotide sequence: TGTGCCAGCAGCTTAGGGGTTAGTCAGCCCCAGCATTTT.

By proportion, this clone is large. The chain links TRBV19 to TRBJ1-1; no clear D gene. V was pared by 5 bases and J by 6 bases, with 13 bases between. Germline V lookup: CDR1 LNHDA, CDR2 SQIVND (reference sequence). The CDR3 is 13 residues long. DNA for the CDR3: TGTGCCAGTAGTTACGGTAGGCAGCCTGAAGCTTTCTTT. Protein sequence: CASSYGRQPEAFF.

A few counts support this clone. One end of the junction is discordant with germline, which a read error may explain. This chain links TRBV5-3 with TRBJ2-2, with D hard to call. TRBV5-3 is an open reading frame, and its role is uncertain. The CDR3 length is 12 residues. The CDR3 is CASSSSFGELFF. CDR3 DNA sequence: TGTGCCAGCAGCTCTAGTTTTGGGGAGCTGTTTTTT.

CDR3 amino acids: CASSLGGEINPYEQYF. In nucleotides, the CDR3 is TGTGCCAGCAGCTTGGGCGGGGAGATAAACCCCTACGAGCAGTACTTC. This chain joins TRBV7-2 and TRBJ2-7; D may be TRBD2 (6 bases). V lost 3 bases, J lost 2 bases, and 17 bases lay in between. This CDR3 has 16 residues. Germline V gene sequence: CDR1 SGHTA, CDR2 FQGNSA.

Only a few counts were recorded for this clone. The chain links TRBV7-2 to TRBJ2-2, with D hard to call. CDR1 and CDR2 from the germline V gene are SGHTA and FQGNSA. The CDR3 is 14 amino acids. Trimming took 3 bases from V and 8 from J, leaving 13 bases between them. CDR3 DNA sequence: TGTGCCAGCAGCTTGGCCCCCGCCACAGGGGAGCTGTTTTTT. The encoded protein is CASSLAPATGELFF.

This clone occurred once. The J gene is TRBJ1-6, the V gene TRBV11-3, with a weak D call TRBD1 (5 bases). V gave up 3 bases and J gave up 9 bases, with 12 bases separating them. The V gene's germline CDR1 is SGHNT and CDR2 YENEEA. The CDR3 is 14 residues long. DNA of the CDR3: TGTGCCAGCAGCTTCTCCATAAGGGGTTCACCCCTCCACTTT. Encoded protein: CASSFSIRGSPLHF.

By share, this clone ranks as medium-sized (0.01 to 0.1%). V gene TRBV29-1 combines with J gene TRBJ2-1; D is tentatively TRBD1 or TRBD2 (6 bases each). The CDR3 is 16 residues long. Trimming left V 0 bases short and J 8 bases short, with 20 bases between. Per germline, CDR1 SQVTM and CDR2 ANQGSEA. CDR3 in DNA: TGCAGCGTTGAAGATAATTCGGGGGCAGGGTCGGATGAGCAGTTCTTC. Translating it yields CSVEDNSGAGSDEQFF.

This clone is judged medium-sized. The rearrangement joins TRBV4-2 to TRBJ1-2, with D perhaps TRBD1 (5 bases). Germline V gene sequence: CDR1 LGHNA, CDR2 YNFKEQ. The CDR3 extends over 16 amino acids. The germline V and J ends were trimmed by 1 base and 0 bases, with 12 bases remaining between them. CDR3 in amino acids: CASSQGGRGANYGYTF. The CDR3 nucleotides read TGTGCCAGCAGCCAAGGGGGACGGGGAGCTAACTATGGCTACACCTTC.

This chain joins TRBV11-2 and TRBJ2-7; D gene uncertain. Trimming removed 5 bases at V and 7 bases at J, with 18 bases between. CDR1 and CDR2 from the germline V gene are SGHAT and FQNNGV. The CDR3 has 14 amino acids. CDR3 DNA sequence: TGTGCCAGCAGCCCCTTAAAGGGTTTCCTTGAGCAGTACTTC. It is translated as CASSPLKGFLEQYF. The full variable domain, rest sourced from reference TRBV11-2 and TRBJ2-7, is EAGVAQSPRYKIIEKRQSVAFWCNPISGHATLYWYQQILGQGPKLLIQFQNNGVVDDSQLPKDRFSAERLKGVDSTLKIQPAKLEDSAVYLCASSPLKGFLEQYFGPGTRLTVT.

This clone was picked up a small number of times. The chain joins TRBV7-9 to TRBJ2-2, with D possibly being TRBD2 (6 bases). Trimming shortened V by 3 bases and J by 6 bases, and 8 bases separated the two germline ends. The length of the CDR3 is 13 residues. Germline V lookup: CDR1 SEHNR, CDR2 FQNEAQ (reference sequence). CDR3 coding DNA: TGTGCCAGCAGCTTGGGGGGAGCCGGGGAGCTGTTTTTT. Translating gives CASSLGGAGELFF.

V usage is TRBV7-9 and J usage is TRBJ2-7; 7 bases line up with TRBD1. Germline lookup yields CDR1 SEHNR and CDR2 FQNEAQ (reference sequence). The CDR3 spans 13 residues. Trimming at V came to 5 bases and at J to 2 bases, leaving 3 bases not matched to a gene. The chain's CDR3 is CASSKGQTYEQYF. The DNA of the CDR3 is TGTGCCAGCAGCAAGGGACAGACCTACGAGCAGTACTTC.

The chain has TRBV29-1 and TRBJ2-3, with unresolved D. Per germline, CDR1 SQVTM and CDR2 ANQGSEA. The CDR3 extends over 14 amino acids. V lost 5 bases to trimming and J lost 1 base, with 13 bases between them. CDR3 DNA: TGCAGCGTTTCAGCCCTTGGAGGCACAGATACGCAGTATTTT. This sequence encodes CSVSALGGTDTQYF.

The chain uses TRBV30 and TRBJ1-2; perhaps TRBD1 as D (6 bases). With 5 bases removed from V and 7 bases from J, the gap between germline ends came to 20 bases. The germline gives CDR1 GTSNPN, CDR2 SVGIG (reference sequence). The CDR3 loop spans 14 amino acids. The CDR3 sequence: CAWEARGGAGGYTF. DNA for the CDR3: TGTGCCTGGGAGGCGCGGGGGGGCGCGGGTGGCTACACCTTC.

Within the sample, this clone is large. V is TRBV29-1 and J is TRBJ1-1; D is unresolved. CDR3 size: 10 residues. Germline-derived CDR1 and CDR2 are SQVTM and ANQGSEA. The V and J ends lost 6 bases and 11 bases respectively, with 13 bases between them. CDR3 bases: TGCAGCGTCCAGGCGGGGTTGGCTTTCTTT. It is translated as CSVQAGLAFF.

The chain carries TRBV7-2 and TRBJ2-3, with 8 bases that match TRBD1. The CDR3 spans 14 residues. Germline-derived CDR1 and CDR2 are SGHTA and FQGNSA. V was clipped by 4 bases and J by 5 bases; unmatched bases: 5. The DNA for the CDR3 is TGTGCCAGCAGCTCAGGACAGGGTCTAGATACGCAGTATTTT. Translated: CASSSGQGLDTQYF.

This chain connects TRBV4-2 to TRBJ2-7; possible D gene TRBD2, 6 bases. Trimming shortened V by 5 bases and J by 2 bases, and 19 bases separated the two germline ends. This CDR3 contains 16 residues. Germline V gene sequence: CDR1 LGHNA, CDR2 YNFKEQ. The CDR3 bases are TGTGCCAGCAGCTTGGGCGGGGAGATAAACCCCTACGAGCAGTACTTC. Translation: CASSLGGEINPYEQYF.

J is TRBJ2-3 and V is TRBV7-2; D is perhaps TRBD1 or TRBD2 (7 bases each). The CDR3 totals 17 residues. Trimming took 4 bases from V and 5 from J, leaving 22 bases between them. Germline CDR1 SGHTA, CDR2 FQGNSA. The CDR3 reads CASSSPGLSGTVDTQYF. CDR3 bases: TGTGCCAGCAGCTCCCCCGGGTTGAGCGGGACAGTAGATACGCAGTATTTT.

The V gene is TRBV6-6, the J gene TRBJ2-2, with a possible D match to TRBD1 (6 bases). Trimming removed 4 bases at V and 6 bases at J, with 15 bases between. Germline V gene lookup returns CDR1 MNHNY and CDR2 SVGAGI (reference sequence). The CDR3 extends over 15 amino acids. CDR3 in DNA: TGTGCCAGCAGTTCCCTATCAGGGGACGCCGGGGAGCTGTTTTTT. Protein product: CASSSLSGDAGELFF.

The chain couples TRBV7-9 to TRBJ2-7; 7 bases align to TRBD1. V shed 5 bases and J 4 bases; nucleotides not matched to a gene: 5. Germline values: CDR1 SEHNR, CDR2 FQNEAQ (reference sequence). The CDR3 totals 13 residues. The CDR3 DNA sequence: TGTGCCAGCAGCCCCCAGGGGGTGTACGAGCAGTACTTC. As protein: CASSPQGVYEQYF.

The DNA of the CDR3 is TGTGCCAGCAGCTTAGTCAGCACAGATACGCAGTATTTT. It is translated as CASSLVSTDTQYF. V is TRBV13 and J is TRBJ2-3, with D unresolved. Trimming shortened V by 1 base and J by 0 bases, and 2 bases separated the two germline ends. CDR1 is PRHDT and CDR2 is FYEKMQ in the germline V gene (reference sequence). The CDR3 length is 13 residues. The full variable domain, in which reference TRBV13 and TRBJ2-3 provide the parts outside the CDR3, is AAGVIQSPRHLIKEKRETATLKCYPIPRHDTVYWYQQGPGQDPQFLISFYEKMQSDKGSIPDRFSAQQFSDYHSELNMSSLELGDSALYFCASSLVSTDTQYFGPGTRLTVL.

This clone was found a few times. The chain joins TRBV29-1 to TRBJ2-1, with TRBD1 matching over 7 bases. This CDR3 is built from 15 residues. CDR1 is SQVTM and CDR2 is ANQGSEA in the germline V gene. V dropped 3 bases and J dropped 2; count of bases not matched to a gene: 7. For the CDR3, the DNA is TGCAGCGTTGACGGGACAGACGAGACCTACAATGAGCAGTTCTTC. Its protein product is CSVDGTDETYNEQFF.